This T cell receptor (beta chain) was retrieved from a study of cytotoxic CD8 clonotypes in ibrutinib-treated CLL. Germline V gene lookup returns CDR1 SGHDT and CDR2 YYEEEE. Trimming stripped 2 bases from V and 2 bases from J, with 8 bases between. This CDR3 has 14 residues. The assay was immunoSEQ multiplex PCR, and TCRdb's table has in-frame clones only and misses some. The data hold 200,000 to 250,000 clones, with about three quarters observed a single time. The sequences come from PBMCs, collected after 12 months of ibrutinib treatment. The chain uses TRBV5-6 and TRBJ1-5; D may be TRBD1 (5 bases). This TCR was sampled from a human donor with chronic lymphocytic leukemia. The CDR3 reads CASSFGRGNQPQHF. The CDR3 DNA is TGTGCCAGCAGCTTCGGCAGGGGCAATCAGCCCCAGCATTTT.